This TCR beta chain was identified in a study of blood T cell repertoires in COVID-19 (dated by TCRdb to the early 2020s). Study-wide context: Collaborator samples came from the United States, Italy and Spain and covered acute and convalescent phases of COVID-19. The prospective study material was composed of cDNA or gDNA derived from T cells, B-cell-depleted T cells, or PBMCs. The dataset comprised deeply sampled blood TCRbeta repertoires from subjects exposed to, actively infected with, or recovered from COVID-19. The repertoires were released in a freely available public database intended as a resource for research on the immune response to SARS-CoV-2. The samples were drawn from two sources: the first 160 participants of the ongoing ImmuneRACE study, and approximately 1,300 subjects contributed by 6 global collaborators. The sample metadata nearly always contained a de-identified subject ID, COVID-19 status, age in years and sex. Where available, HLA class I and class II types were taken from metadata supplied by the sample provider and were not determined by assay-based typing. What the study reported, not specific to this receptor: How much clinical and demographic metadata was included differed by source and by participant, and the metadata was provided uncurated.

At one collaborating source in Seattle, patients were enrolled during active infection and were followed longitudinally through the course of disease. Collaborating institutions collected whole blood in K2EDTA tubes following their own protocols. For TCRbeta analysis, collaborators shipped samples in one of three forms: frozen whole blood, isolated PBMCs, or DNA extracted from either of those sample types. The CDR3 sequence holds 15 residues, the cysteine and phenylalanine included. The kept DNA is CDR3 alone, 45 bases in frame from the first base. V lost 4 bases and J lost 2 bases, and the count of bases not matched to a germline gene is 0. Per the germline V gene, SGHRS is the CDR1 and YFSETQ is the CDR2. A note on this clone: Its cognate antigen has yet to be identified. Nothing much larger sits one base from this clone, and base qualities are not available.

The immunoSEQ Assay, a bias-controlled multiplex PCR, was used to amplify TCRbeta CDR3 regions from genomic DNA. The paper's processing steps were these. The number of nucleated cells in each sample was estimated by amplification of reference gene primers within the assay. Sequence reads were collapsed and filtered to measure the absolute abundance of every unique TCRbeta CDR3 rearrangement. For each sample, productive Simpson clonality was calculated as the square root of Simpson's diversity index across productive rearrangements. The immuneACCESS repertoire file appears here via TCRdb, limited to in-frame rearrangements. These files lack a portion of the clones; in checked studies, under half of the deficit traces to unresolved V genes, and the cause of the others is not known. V, J and clone size are taken as reported in that table, and D and trimming were inferred from the DNA itself. The sample table shows roughly 56,000 clones, and roughly nine tenths are seen once. The leading ten clones occupy 43% of the sample.

The chain joins TRBV5-1 to TRBJ2-6, and TRBD1 matches 10 of the central bases. Sequencing used peripheral blood. The source is a woman aged 55-70 years with COVID-19, enrolled during active disease. The DNA sequence reads TGCGCCAGCAGCGGGACAGGGGCTGGGGCCAACGTCCTGACTTTC. It is translated as CASSGTGAGANVLTF.